This TCR beta chain is drawn from a study of blood T cell repertoires in COVID-19. Across the study: The study drew acute and convalescent COVID-19 samples from the United States, Italy and Spain. PBMCs, B-cell-depleted T cells, or T cells were the source of the cDNA or gDNA that made up the material.

This table comes from immunoSEQ multiplex PCR, and its TCRdb copy is limited to in-frame clones, with some not included. The data hold thousands of clones, with roughly nine tenths observed a single time. The CDR3 length is 15 residues. V dropped 4 bases and J dropped 1 base, with 12 bases sitting between them. The V gene's germline CDR1 is LNHNV and CDR2 YYDKDF (reference sequence). The sequencing sample was made of peripheral blood. The sequence was collected from a human donor in a cohort sampled during active COVID-19. This chain connects TRBV15 to TRBJ2-3; D might be TRBD1 (5 bases). CDR3 region: CATSTRQLRTDTQYF. Here the CDR3 DNA reads TGTGCCACCAGCACGAGACAGCTCCGCACAGATACGCAGTATTTT. Full variable domain (outside the CDR3, taken from reference TRBV15 and TRBJ2-3): DAMVIQNPRYQVTQFGKPVTLSCSQTLNHNVMYWYQQKSSQAPKLLFHYYDKDFNNEADTPDNFQSRRPNTSFCFLDIRSPGLGDTAMYLCATSTRQLRTDTQYFGPGTRLTVL.